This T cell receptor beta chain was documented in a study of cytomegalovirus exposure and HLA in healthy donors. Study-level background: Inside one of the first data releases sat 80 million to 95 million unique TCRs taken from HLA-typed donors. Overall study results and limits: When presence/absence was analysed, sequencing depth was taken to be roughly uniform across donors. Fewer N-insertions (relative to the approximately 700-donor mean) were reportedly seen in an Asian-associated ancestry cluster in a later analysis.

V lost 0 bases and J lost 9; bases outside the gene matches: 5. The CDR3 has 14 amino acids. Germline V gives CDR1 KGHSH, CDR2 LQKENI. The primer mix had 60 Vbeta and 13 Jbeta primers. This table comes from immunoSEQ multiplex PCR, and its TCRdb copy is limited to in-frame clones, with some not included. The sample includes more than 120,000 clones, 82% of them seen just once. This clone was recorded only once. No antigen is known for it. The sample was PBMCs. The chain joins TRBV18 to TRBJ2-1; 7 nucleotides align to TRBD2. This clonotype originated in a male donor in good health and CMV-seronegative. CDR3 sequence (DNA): TGTGCCAGCTCACCACCGGCTCGCGGGGGTGAGCAGTTCTTC. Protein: CASSPPARGGEQFF. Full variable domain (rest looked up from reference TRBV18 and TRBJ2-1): NAGVMQNPRHLVRRRGQEARLRCSPMKGHSHVYWYRQLPEEGLKFMVYLQKENIIDESGMPKERFSAEFPKEGPSILRIQQVVRGDSAAYFCASSPPARGGEQFFGPGTRLTVL.